Below are 8 T cell receptor beta chains sequenced from a single sample in a study of beta chain features in type 1 diabetes (dated by TCRdb to the late 2010s). Libraries were built with the immunoSEQ multiplex PCR assay. All of the isolated RNA was reverse transcribed with the High Capacity cDNA Reverse Transcription Kit, so expressed TCRB transcripts were sequenced. The source is immuneACCESS, and TCRdb retained only in-frame sequences with V and J called. Part of the clones is not carried over; for the studies checked, unresolved V genes explain less than half of this, and the remainder is unexplained. The sample table shows about 140,000 clones, and less than 10% are seen once. The top ten clonotypes cover around 0.65% of the sample. What was sequenced was central memory CD4+ T cells from blood. The receptors were gathered from a woman aged 35 to 49 in good health.

The CDR3 sequence: CASSLTTGGSEQYF. CDR3 sequence (DNA): TGTGCCAGCAGCTTAACGACGGGGGGGAGCGAGCAGTACTTC. The J gene is TRBJ2-7, the V gene TRBV7-8, with TRBD2 identical over 8 bases. The CDR3 is 14 amino acids. V shed 2 bases and J 6 bases; nucleotides not matched to a gene: 6. Germline CDR1 SGHVS, CDR2 FQNEAQ.

This clone has just one count. The V and J genes are TRBV28 and TRBJ1-6; D may be TRBD1 (6 bases). V dropped 10 bases and J dropped 1 base, with 20 bases sitting between them. Germline CDR1 is MDHEN and CDR2 is SYDVKM. This CDR3 comprises 17 residues. In DNA, the CDR3 is TGTGCCACCCTAGACCCAGGGACAAGGTCCTATAATTCACCCCTCCACTTT. This codes for CATLDPGTRSYNSPLHF.

J is TRBJ2-7 and V is TRBV5-4; TRBD2 aligns across 7 bases. Losses at the gene ends were 2 bases for V and 5 bases for J; bases not matched to a gene: 4. This CDR3 is 13 amino acids long. Germline assignment: CDR1 SGHNT and CDR2 YYREEE (reference sequence). The CDR3 sequence: CASSFRRGDEQYF. CDR3 in DNA: TGTGCCAGCAGCTTCCGCCGGGGGGACGAGCAGTACTTC.

The V call is TRBV29-1, the J call TRBJ2-7; D possibly corresponds to TRBD1 (6 bases). CDR1 is SQVTM, CDR2 ANQGSEA, per germline. V lost 7 bases to trimming and J lost 2 bases, with 12 bases between them. This CDR3 is built from 12 residues. The CDR3 is CSGMTGPYEQYF. In DNA, the CDR3 is TGCAGCGGTATGACAGGCCCCTACGAGCAGTACTTC.

A few counts support this clone. The same CDR3 is also encoded by other DNA sequences in this sample. The chain employs TRBV2 and TRBJ2-7; TRBD2 might be the D (6 bases). Trimming cost V 4 bases and J 3 bases, with 7 bases left between them. CDR1 is SNHLY, CDR2 FYNNEI, per germline. The CDR3 sequence is 12 residues long. The CDR3 spells CASSGLGYEQYF. CDR3 in DNA: TGTGCCAGCAGTGGACTAGGCTACGAGCAGTACTTC. Looking up the rest from reference TRBV2 and TRBJ2-7 gives the full variable domain: EPEVTQTPSHQVTQMGQEVILRCVPISNHLYFYWYRQILGQKVEFLVSFYNNEISEKSEIFDDQFSVERPDGSNFTLKIRSTKLEDSAMYFCASSGLGYEQYFGPGTRLTVT.

In its sample, this clone was seen a few times. The V call is TRBV6-1, the J call TRBJ2-2; D might be TRBD1 (6 bases). The CDR3 is made up of 17 amino acids. Germline V gene data show CDR1 as MNHNS and CDR2 as SASEGT. Trimming cost V 0 bases and J 7 bases, with 18 bases left between them. This CDR3 is CASSEAIRDRRRGELFF. CDR3 DNA sequence: TGTGCCAGCAGTGAAGCTATTAGAGACAGGAGGCGCGGGGAGCTGTTTTTT.

This clone was seen more than once but under ten times. The V gene is TRBV7-2, the J gene TRBJ1-1, with D possibly being TRBD1 (6 bases). This CDR3 spans 16 amino acids. V was cut by 5 bases and J by 0 bases, with 16 bases left in between. CDR1 and CDR2 (germline): SGHTA, FQGNSA. Here the CDR3 DNA reads TGTGCCAGCAGCCCCCAGGGGTTAGGTATGAACACTGAAGCTTTCTTT. This encodes CASSPQGLGMNTEAFF.

V and J are TRBV7-2 and TRBJ2-5; TRBD2 agrees at 9 bases. J was trimmed by 7 bases and V by 1 base; bases with no gene match: 7. The V gene's germline CDR1 is SGHTA and CDR2 FQGNSA. This CDR3 has 15 amino acids. The CDR3 loop is CASSLGGGAVGTQYF. As DNA, the CDR3 is TGTGCCAGCAGCTTAGGCGGGGGGGCCGTTGGGACCCAGTACTTC.